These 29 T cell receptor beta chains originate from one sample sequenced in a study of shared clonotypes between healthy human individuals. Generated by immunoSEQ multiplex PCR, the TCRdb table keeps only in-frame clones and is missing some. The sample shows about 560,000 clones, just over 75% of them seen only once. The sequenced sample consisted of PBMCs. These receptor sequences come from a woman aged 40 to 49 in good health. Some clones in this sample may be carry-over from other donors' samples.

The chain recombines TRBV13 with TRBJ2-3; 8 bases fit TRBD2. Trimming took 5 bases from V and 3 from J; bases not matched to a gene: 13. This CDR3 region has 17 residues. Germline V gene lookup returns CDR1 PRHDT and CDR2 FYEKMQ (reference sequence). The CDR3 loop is CASSPNSLAGLTDTQYF. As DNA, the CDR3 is TGTGCCAGCAGCCCAAACTCCCTAGCGGGCCTTACAGATACGCAGTATTTT.

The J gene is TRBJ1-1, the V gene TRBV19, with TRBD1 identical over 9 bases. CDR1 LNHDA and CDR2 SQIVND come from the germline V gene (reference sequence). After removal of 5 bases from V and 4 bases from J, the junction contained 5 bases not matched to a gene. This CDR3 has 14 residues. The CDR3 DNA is TGTGCCAGTAGTCAAACAGGGGGCGTCACTGAAGCTTTCTTT. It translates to CASSQTGGVTEAFF.

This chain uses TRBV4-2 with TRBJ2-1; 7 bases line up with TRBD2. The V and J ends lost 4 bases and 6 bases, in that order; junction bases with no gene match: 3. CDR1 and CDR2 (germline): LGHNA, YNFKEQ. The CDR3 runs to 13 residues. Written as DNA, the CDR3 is TGTGCCAGCAGCCCGGGGGGACGCAATGAGCAGTTCTTC. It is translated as CASSPGGRNEQFF.

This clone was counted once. Written as DNA, the CDR3 is TGTGCCAGCAGCTTAAATGTTGTCCGCACTCCTAGCACAGATACGCAGTATTTT. Encoded protein: CASSLNVVRTPSTDTQYF. The V gene is TRBV11-2, the J gene TRBJ2-3; no clear D. This CDR3 is built from 18 residues. V gave up 2 bases and J gave up 0 bases, with 18 bases separating them. CDR1 is SGHAT, CDR2 FQNNGV, per germline.

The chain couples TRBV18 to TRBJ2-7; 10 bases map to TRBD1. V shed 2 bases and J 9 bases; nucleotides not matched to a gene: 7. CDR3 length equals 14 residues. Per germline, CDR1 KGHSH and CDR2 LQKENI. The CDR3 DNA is TGTGCCAGCTCACCAGCGGGACAGGGGTATAGGCAGTACTTC. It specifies CASSPAGQGYRQYF.

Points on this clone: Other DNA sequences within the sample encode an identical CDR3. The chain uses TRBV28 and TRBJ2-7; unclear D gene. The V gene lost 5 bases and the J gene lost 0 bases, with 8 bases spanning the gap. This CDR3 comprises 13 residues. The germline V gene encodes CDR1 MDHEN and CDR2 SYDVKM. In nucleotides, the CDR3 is TGTGCCAGCAGTGCGCCAAGCTCCTACGAGCAGTACTTC. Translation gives CASSAPSSYEQYF.

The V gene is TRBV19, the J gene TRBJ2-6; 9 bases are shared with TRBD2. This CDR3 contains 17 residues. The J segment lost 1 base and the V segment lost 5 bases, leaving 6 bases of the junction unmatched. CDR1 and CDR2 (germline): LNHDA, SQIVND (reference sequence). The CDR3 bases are TGTGCCAGTAGTTACACTAGCGGGTATTCTGGGGCCAACGTCCTGACTTTC. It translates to CASSYTSGYSGANVLTF.

The CDR3 here is CASSHGLAGVSSYEQYF. In DNA, the CDR3 is TGTGCCAGCAGCCACGGACTAGCGGGAGTAAGCTCCTACGAGCAGTACTTC. The chain employs TRBV11-2 and TRBJ2-7; 13 bases are shared with TRBD2. CDR1 and CDR2 (germline): SGHAT, FQNNGV. With V trimmed by 5 bases and J by 0 bases, 7 bases remained unmatched. The CDR3 extends over 17 amino acids.

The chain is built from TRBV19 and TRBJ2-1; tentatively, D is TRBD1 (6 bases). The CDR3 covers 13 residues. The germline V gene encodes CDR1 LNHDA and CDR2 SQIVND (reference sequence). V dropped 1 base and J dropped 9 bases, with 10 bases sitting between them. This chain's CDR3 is CASSIVGAREQFF. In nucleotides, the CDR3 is TGTGCCAGTAGTATAGTGGGGGCTCGTGAGCAGTTCTTC. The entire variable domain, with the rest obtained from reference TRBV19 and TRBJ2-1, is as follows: DGGITQSPKYLFRKEGQNVTLSCEQNLNHDAMYWYRQDPGQGLRLIYYSQIVNDFQKGDIAEGYSVSREKKESFPLTVTSAQKNPTAFYLCASSIVGAREQFFGPGTRLTVL.

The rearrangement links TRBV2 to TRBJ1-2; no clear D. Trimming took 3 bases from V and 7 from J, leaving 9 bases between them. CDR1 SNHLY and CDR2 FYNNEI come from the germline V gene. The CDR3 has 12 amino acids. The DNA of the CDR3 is TGTGCCAGCAGTGACCCAGGTAGTGGCTACACCTTC. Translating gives CASSDPGSGYTF. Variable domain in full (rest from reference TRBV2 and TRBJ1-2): EPEVTQTPSHQVTQMGQEVILRCVPISNHLYFYWYRQILGQKVEFLVSFYNNEISEKSEIFDDQFSVERPDGSNFTLKIRSTKLEDSAMYFCASSDPGSGYTFGSGTRLTVV.

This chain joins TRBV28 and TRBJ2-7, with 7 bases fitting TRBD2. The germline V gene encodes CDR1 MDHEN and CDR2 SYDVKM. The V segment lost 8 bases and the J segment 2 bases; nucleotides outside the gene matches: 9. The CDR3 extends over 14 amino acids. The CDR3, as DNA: TGTGCCAGCCAACGGGCGGGGGATGCCTACGAGCAGTACTTC. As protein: CASQRAGDAYEQYF.

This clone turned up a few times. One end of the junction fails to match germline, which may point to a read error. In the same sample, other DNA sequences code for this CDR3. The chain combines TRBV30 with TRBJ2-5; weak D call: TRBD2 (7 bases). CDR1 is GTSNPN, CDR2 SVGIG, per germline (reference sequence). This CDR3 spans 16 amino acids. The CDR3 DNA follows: TGTGCCCGGAGTGTAGGGGGGGTAACGGGGCAAGAGACCCAGTACTTC. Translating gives CARSVGGVTGQETQYF.

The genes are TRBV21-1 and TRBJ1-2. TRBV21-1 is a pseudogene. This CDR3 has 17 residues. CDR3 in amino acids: CASSKGGTRVINYGYTF. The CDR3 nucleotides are TGTGCCAGCAGCAAAGGGGGGACCCGTGTCATTAACTATGGCTACACCTTC.

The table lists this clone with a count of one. Here the CDR3 reads CASSPGTGNTGELFF. The CDR3 region has the DNA TGCGCCAGCAGCCCCGGGACAGGGAACACCGGGGAGCTGTTTTTT. The rearrangement links TRBV5-1 to TRBJ2-2; 8 bases agree with TRBD1. The CDR3 is 15 amino acids. J was trimmed by 1 base and V by 4 bases; bases with no gene match: 3. Looked up from germline, CDR1 is SGHRS and CDR2 is YFSETQ.

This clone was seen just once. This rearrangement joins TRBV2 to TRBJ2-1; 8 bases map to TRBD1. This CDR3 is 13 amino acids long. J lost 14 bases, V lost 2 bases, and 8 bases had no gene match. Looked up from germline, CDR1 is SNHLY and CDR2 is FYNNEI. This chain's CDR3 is CASSERSETGEFF. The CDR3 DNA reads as TGTGCCAGCAGTGAACGATCCGAGACAGGGGAGTTCTTC.

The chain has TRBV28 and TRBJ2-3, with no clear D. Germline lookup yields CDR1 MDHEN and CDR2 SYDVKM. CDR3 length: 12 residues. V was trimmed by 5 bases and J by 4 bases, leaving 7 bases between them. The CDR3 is CASSPTPDTQYF. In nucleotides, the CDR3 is TGTGCCAGCAGTCCAACCCCAGATACGCAGTATTTT.

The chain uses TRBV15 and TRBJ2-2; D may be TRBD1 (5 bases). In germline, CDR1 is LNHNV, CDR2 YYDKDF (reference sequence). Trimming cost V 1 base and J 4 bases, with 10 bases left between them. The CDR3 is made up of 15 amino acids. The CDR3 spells CATSRARVSTGELFF. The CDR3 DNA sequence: TGTGCCACCAGCAGAGCCAGGGTGAGCACCGGGGAGCTGTTTTTT.

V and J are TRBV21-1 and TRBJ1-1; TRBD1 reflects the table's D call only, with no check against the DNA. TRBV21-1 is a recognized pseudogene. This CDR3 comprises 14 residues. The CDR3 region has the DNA TGTGCCAGCAGCGGACAGGGTGGTATGACTGAAGCTTTCTTT. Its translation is CASSGQGGMTEAFF.

The CDR3 region has the DNA TGCGCCAGCAGCCTTGACGGACAGGCCGCCACTAACTATGGCTACACCTTC. It codes for CASSLDGQAATNYGYTF. The chain uses TRBV5-1 and TRBJ1-2; TRBD1 matches 7 bases. CDR1 is SGHRS, CDR2 YFSETQ, per germline. J gave up 0 bases and V 4 bases, and 12 bases lay outside the gene matches. The CDR3 is made up of 17 amino acids.

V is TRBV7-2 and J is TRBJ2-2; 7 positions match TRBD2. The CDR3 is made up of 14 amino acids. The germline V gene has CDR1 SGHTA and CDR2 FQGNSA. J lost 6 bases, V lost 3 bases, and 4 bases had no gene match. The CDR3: CASSFTSVPGELFF. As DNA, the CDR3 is TGTGCCAGCAGCTTTACTAGCGTCCCCGGGGAGCTGTTTTTT.

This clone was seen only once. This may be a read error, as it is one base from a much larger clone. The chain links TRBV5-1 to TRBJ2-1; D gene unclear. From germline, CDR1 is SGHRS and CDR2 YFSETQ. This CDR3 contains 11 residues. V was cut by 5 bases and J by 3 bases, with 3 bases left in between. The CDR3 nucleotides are TGCGCCAGCAGTGACTACAATGAGCAGTTCTTC. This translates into CASSDYNEQFF.

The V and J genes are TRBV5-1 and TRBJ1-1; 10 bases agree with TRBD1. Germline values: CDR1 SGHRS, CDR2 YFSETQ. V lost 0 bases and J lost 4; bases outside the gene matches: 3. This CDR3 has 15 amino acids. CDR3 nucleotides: TGCGCCAGCAGCTTGGGACAGGGGGCGGGCACTGAAGCTTTCTTT. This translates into CASSLGQGAGTEAFF.

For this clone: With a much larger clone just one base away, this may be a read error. The CDR3 nucleotides are TGTGCCAGCCGAGGGACAGGGAACAATCAGCCCCAGCATTTT. Encoded protein: CASRGTGNNQPQHF. The chain is built from TRBV27 and TRBJ1-5; 9 bases map to TRBD1. J was trimmed by 3 bases and V by 8 bases; bases with no gene match: 5. The CDR3 runs to 14 residues. Germline assignment: CDR1 MNHEY and CDR2 SMNVEV (reference sequence).

Here the CDR3 DNA reads TGTGCCAGCAGTTACTGGACAGGGTCCTACGAGCAGTACTTC. Amino acid sequence: CASSYWTGSYEQYF. The chain combines TRBV6-5 with TRBJ2-7; 8 bases agree with TRBD1. V lost 1 base and J lost 1; bases outside the gene matches: 0. The germline CDR1 and CDR2 sequences are MNHEY and SVGAGI. The CDR3 is 14 amino acids.

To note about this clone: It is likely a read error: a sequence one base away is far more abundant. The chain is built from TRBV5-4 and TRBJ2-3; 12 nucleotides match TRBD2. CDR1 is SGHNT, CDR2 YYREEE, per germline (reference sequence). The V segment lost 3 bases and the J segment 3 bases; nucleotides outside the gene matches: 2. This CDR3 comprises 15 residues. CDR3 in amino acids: CASSYLAGGTDTQYF. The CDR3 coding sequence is TGTGCCAGCAGCTATCTAGCGGGAGGGACAGATACGCAGTATTTT.

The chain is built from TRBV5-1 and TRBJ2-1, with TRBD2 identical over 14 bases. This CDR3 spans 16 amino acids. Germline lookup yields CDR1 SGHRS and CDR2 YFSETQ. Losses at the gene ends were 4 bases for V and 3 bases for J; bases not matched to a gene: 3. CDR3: CASSRGLAGVYNEQFF. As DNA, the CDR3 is TGCGCCAGCAGCCGGGGACTAGCGGGAGTCTACAATGAGCAGTTCTTC.

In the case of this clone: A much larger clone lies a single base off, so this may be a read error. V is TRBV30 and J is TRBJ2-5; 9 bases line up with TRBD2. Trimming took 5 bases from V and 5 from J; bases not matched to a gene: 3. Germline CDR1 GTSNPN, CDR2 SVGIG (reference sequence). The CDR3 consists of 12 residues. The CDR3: CAWGSGGETQYF. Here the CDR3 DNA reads TGTGCCTGGGGAAGCGGGGGGGAGACCCAGTACTTC. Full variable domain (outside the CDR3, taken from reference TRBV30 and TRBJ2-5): SQTIHQWPATLVQPVGSPLSLECTVEGTSNPNLYWYRQAAGRGLQLLFYSVGIGQISSEVPQNLSASRPQDRQFILSSKKLLLSDSGFYLCAWGSGGETQYFGPGTRLLVL.

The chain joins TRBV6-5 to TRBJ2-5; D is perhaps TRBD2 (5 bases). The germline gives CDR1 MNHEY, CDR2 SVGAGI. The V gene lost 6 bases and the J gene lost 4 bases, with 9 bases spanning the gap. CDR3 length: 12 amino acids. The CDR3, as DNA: TGTGCCAGCAGAGACGAGGGAGAGACCCAGTACTTC. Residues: CASRDEGETQYF.

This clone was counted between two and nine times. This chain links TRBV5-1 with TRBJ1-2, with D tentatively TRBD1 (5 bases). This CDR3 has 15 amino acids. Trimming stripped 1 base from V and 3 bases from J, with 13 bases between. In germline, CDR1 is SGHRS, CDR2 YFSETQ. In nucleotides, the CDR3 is TGCGCCAGCAGCTTGAAGGCAGGGCAGGACTATGGCTACACCTTC. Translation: CASSLKAGQDYGYTF.